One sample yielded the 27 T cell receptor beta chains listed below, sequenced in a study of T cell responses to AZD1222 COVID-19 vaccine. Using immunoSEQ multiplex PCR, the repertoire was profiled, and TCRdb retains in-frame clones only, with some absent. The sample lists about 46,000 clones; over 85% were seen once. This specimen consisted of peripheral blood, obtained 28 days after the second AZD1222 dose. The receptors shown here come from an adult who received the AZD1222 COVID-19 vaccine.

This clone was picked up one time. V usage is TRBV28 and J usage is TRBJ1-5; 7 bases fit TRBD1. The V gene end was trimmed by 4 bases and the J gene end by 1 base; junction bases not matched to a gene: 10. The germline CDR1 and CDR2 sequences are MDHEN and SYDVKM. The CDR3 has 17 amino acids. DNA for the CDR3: TGTGCCAGCAGTTCGAACCTCAGGGGGGGGAGCAATCAGCCCCAGCATTTT. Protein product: CASSSNLRGGSNQPQHF.

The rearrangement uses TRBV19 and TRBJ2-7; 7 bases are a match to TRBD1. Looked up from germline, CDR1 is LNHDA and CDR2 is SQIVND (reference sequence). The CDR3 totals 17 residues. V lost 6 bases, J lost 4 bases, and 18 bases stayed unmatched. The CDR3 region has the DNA TGTGCCAGTAGCCGAATCGCAGGGGGACGGGGTTTTTACGAGCAGTACTTC. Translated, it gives CASSRIAGGRGFYEQYF.

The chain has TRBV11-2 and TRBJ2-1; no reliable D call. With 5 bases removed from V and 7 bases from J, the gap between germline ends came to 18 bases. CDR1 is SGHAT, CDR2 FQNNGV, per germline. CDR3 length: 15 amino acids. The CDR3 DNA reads TGTGCCAGCAGCAGGAGCGCCCGGGTAAGGAATGAGCAGTTCTTC. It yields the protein CASSRSARVRNEQFF.

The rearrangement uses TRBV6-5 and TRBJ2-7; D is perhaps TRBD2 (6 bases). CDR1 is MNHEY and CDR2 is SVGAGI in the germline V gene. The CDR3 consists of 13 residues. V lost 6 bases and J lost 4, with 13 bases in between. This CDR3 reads CASRGTLRYEQYF. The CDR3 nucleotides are TGTGCCAGCAGAGGGACTCTCCGGTACGAGCAGTACTTC.

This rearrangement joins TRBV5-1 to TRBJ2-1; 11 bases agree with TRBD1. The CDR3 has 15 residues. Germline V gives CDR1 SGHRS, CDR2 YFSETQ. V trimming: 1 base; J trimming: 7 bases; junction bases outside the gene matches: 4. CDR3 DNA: TGCGCCAGCAGCTTGTGGACAGGGGGCGAGAATGAGCAGTTCTTC. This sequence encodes CASSLWTGGENEQFF.

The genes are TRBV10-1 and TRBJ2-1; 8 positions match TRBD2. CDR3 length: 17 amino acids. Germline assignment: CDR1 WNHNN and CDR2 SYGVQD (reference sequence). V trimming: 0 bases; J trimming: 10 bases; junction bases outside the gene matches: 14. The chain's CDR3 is CASSESKPGGLPGEQFF. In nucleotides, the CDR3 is TGCGCCAGCAGTGAGTCGAAACCGGGAGGGCTCCCGGGGGAGCAGTTCTTC.

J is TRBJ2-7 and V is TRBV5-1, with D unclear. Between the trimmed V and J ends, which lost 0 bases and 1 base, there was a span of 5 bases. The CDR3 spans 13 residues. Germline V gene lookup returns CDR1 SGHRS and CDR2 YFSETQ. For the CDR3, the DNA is TGCGCCAGCAGCTTGGAGGGATCCTACGAGCAGTACTTC. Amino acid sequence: CASSLEGSYEQYF.

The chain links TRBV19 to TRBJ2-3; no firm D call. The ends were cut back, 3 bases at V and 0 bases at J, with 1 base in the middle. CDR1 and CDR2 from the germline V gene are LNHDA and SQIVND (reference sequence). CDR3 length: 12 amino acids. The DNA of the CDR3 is TGTGCCAGTAGTATTAGCACAGATACGCAGTATTTT. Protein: CASSISTDTQYF.

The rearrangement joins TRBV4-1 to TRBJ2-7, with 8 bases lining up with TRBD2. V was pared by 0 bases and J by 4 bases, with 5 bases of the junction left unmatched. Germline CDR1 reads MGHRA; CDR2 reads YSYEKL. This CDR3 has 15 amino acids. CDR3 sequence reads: CASSQETGGVYEQYF. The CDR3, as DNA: TGCGCCAGCAGCCAAGAAACGGGAGGGGTTTACGAGCAGTACTTC.

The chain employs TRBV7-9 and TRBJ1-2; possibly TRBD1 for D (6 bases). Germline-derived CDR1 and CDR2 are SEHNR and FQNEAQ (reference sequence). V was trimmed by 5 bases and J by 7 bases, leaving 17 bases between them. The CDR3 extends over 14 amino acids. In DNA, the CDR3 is TGTGCCAGCAGCCAGCCGGCAGGAGGGGGTGGCTACACCTTC. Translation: CASSQPAGGGGYTF. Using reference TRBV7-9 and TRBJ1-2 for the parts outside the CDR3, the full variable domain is DTGVSQNPRHKITKRGQNVTFRCDPISEHNRLYWYRQTLGQGPEFLTYFQNEAQLEKSRLLSDRFSAERPKGSFSTLEIQRTEQGDSAMYLCASSQPAGGGGYTFGSGTRLTVV.

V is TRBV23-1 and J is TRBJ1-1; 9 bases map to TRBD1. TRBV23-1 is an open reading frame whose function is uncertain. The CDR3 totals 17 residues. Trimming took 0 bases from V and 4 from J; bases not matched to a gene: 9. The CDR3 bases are TGCGCCAGCAGTCAATCTTCGGACAGGGGAGGTACCACTGAAGCTTTCTTT. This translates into CASSQSSDRGGTTEAFF.

This CDR3 reads CASSWNPARQETQYF. In DNA form, the CDR3 reads TGTGCCAGCAGCTGGAATCCTGCCAGACAAGAGACCCAGTACTTC. J is TRBJ2-5 and V is TRBV5-4, with unresolved D. The CDR3 loop spans 15 amino acids. Germline lookup yields CDR1 SGHNT and CDR2 YYREEE (reference sequence). The V gene lost 3 bases and the J gene lost 2 bases, with 14 bases spanning the gap.

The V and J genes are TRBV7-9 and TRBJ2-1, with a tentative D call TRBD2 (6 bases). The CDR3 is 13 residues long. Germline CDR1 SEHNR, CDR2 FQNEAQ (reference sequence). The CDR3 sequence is CLTGGTTYNEQFF. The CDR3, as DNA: TGTCTTACGGGCGGGACCACCTACAATGAGCAGTTCTTC.

The CDR3 nucleotides are TGTGCCAGTATCGGACTAGCTGACTACGAGCAGTACTTC. Protein sequence: CASIGLADYEQYF. The V call is TRBV19, the J call TRBJ2-7; 8 positions match TRBD2. CDR1 and CDR2 from the germline V gene are LNHDA and SQIVND (reference sequence). The J segment lost 3 bases and the V segment lost 7 bases, leaving 5 bases of the junction unmatched. This CDR3 region has 13 residues.

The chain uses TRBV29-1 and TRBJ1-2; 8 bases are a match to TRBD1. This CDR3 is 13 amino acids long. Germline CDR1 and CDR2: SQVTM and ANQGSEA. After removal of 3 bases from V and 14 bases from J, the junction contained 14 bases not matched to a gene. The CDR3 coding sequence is TGCAGCGTTGATGGGGAGAAGACAGGGGTGACTACCTTC. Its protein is CSVDGEKTGVTTF.

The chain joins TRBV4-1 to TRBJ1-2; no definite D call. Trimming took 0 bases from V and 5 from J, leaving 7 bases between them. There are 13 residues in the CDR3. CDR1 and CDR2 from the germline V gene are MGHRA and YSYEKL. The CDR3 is CASSQEGWYGYTF. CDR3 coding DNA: TGCGCCAGCAGCCAAGAGGGGTGGTATGGCTACACCTTC.

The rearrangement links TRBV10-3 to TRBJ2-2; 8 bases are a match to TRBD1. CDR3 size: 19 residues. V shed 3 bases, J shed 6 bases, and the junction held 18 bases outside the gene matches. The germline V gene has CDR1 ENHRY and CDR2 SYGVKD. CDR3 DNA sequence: TGTGCCATCAGTGACACTCCAGGACAGGGAAGGGGTTTAGCCGGGGAGCTGTTTTTT. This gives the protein CAISDTPGQGRGLAGELFF.

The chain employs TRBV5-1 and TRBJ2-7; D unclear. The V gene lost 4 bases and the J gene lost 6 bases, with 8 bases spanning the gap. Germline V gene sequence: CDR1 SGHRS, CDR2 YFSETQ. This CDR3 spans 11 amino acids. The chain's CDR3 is CASSTTREQYF. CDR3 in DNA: TGCGCCAGCAGCACCACTCGCGAGCAGTACTTC.

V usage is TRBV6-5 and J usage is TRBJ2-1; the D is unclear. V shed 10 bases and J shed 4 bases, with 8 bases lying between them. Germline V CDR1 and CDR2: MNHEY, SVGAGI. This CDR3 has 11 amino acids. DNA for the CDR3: TGTGCCACTCTAAAGTACAATGAGCAGTTCTTC. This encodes CATLKYNEQFF.

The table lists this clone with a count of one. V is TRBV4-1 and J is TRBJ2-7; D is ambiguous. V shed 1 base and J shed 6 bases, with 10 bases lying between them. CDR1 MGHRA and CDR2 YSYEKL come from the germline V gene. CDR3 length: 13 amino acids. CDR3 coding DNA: TGCGCCAGCAGCCAAGTTAGCAGGTTCGAGCAGTACTTC. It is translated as CASSQVSRFEQYF.

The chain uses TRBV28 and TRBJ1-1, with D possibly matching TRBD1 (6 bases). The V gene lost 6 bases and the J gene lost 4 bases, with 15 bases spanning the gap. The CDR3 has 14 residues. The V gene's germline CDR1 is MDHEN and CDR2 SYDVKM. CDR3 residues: CASSQGGGTTEAFF. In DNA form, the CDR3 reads TGTGCCAGCAGCCAAGGGGGGGGAACCACTGAAGCTTTCTTT.

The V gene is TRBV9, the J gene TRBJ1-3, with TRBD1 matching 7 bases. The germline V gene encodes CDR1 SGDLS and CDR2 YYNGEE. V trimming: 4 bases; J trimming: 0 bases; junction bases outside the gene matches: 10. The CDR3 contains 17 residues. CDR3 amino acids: CASSPRTGKNSGNTIYF. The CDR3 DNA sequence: TGTGCCAGCAGCCCCCGGACAGGAAAGAACTCTGGAAACACCATATATTTT.

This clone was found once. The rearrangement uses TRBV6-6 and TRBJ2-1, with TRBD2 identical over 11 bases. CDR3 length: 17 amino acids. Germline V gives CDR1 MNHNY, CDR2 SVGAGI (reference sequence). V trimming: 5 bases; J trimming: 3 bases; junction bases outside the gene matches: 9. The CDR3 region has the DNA TGTGCCAGCAGTCTTCCGGGACTAGCGGCAATCTACAATGAGCAGTTCTTC. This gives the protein CASSLPGLAAIYNEQFF.

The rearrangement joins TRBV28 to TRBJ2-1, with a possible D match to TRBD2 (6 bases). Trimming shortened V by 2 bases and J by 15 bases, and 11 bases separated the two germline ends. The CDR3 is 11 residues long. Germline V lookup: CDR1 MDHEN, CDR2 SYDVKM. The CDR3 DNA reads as TGTGCCAGCAGTTTAATCGGGAGCCGGTTCTTC. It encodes CASSLIGSRFF.

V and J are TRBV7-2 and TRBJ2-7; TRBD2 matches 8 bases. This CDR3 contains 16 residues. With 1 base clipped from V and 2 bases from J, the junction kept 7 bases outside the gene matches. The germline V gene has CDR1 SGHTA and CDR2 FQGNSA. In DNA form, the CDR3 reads TGTGCCAGCAGCTTAGGGGGTCCGGGAGGGCCCTACGAGCAGTACTTC. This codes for CASSLGGPGGPYEQYF.

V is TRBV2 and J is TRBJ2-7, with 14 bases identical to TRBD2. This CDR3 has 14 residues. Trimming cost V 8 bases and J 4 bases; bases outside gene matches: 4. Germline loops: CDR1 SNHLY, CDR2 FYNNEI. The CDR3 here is CASGGLAGVYEQYF. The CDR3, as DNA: TGTGCCAGCGGGGGACTAGCGGGAGTGTACGAGCAGTACTTC.

CDR3 sequence (DNA): TGTGCCAGTAGTATAATAACGAGCTCCTACAATGAGCAGTTCTTC. This translates into CASSIITSSYNEQFF. The gene calls are TRBV19 and TRBJ2-1; no definite D call. Germline loops: CDR1 LNHDA, CDR2 SQIVND (reference sequence). Trimming took 2 bases from V and 0 from J, leaving 8 bases between them. CDR3 size: 15 residues.